A single sample is the source of the 20 T cell receptor beta chains below, sequenced in a study of graft-versus-host responses after intestinal transplantation. Clones were sequenced by immunoSEQ multiplex PCR, and TCRdb holds only the in-frame ones, with some missing. The sample has 95,000 or so clones, 90% seen once. The sample consisted of PBMCs, taken 450 to 480 days after intestinal transplant. The receptors come from a human patient who received an intestinal transplant, so some T cells may come from the graft donor.

The genes are TRBV2 and TRBJ1-5; 7 bases fit TRBD1. Trimming took 6 bases from V and 1 from J; bases not matched to a gene: 9. Germline CDR1 SNHLY, CDR2 FYNNEI. This CDR3 contains 16 residues. The CDR3 loop is CASRVGQSKSNQPQHF. CDR3 bases: TGTGCCAGCAGGGTGGGACAGAGCAAAAGCAATCAGCCCCAGCATTTT.

The gene calls are TRBV11-3 and TRBJ2-7; 10 nucleotides line up with TRBD1. With 1 base clipped from V and 0 bases from J, the junction kept 0 bases outside the gene matches. The CDR3 is 15 residues long. Germline V gene data show CDR1 as SGHNT and CDR2 as YENEEA. This chain's CDR3 is CASSLGQGASYEQYF. CDR3 sequence (DNA): TGTGCCAGCAGCTTAGGACAGGGGGCCTCCTACGAGCAGTACTTC.

The rearrangement uses TRBV10-1 and TRBJ2-1, with unresolved D. V gave up 0 bases and J gave up 5 bases, with 17 bases separating them. CDR3 length: 17 amino acids. Per the germline V gene, CDR1 is WNHNN and CDR2 is SYGVQD (reference sequence). The DNA of the CDR3 is TGCGCCAGCAGTGAGTCCATCGGCCTCGTGGGGAACAATGAGCAGTTCTTC. Protein: CASSESIGLVGNNEQFF.

A single count supports this clone. J is TRBJ1-4 and V is TRBV6-1; the D gene is possibly TRBD1 (5 bases). Trimming took 2 bases from V and 10 from J, leaving 17 bases between them. The CDR3 spans 15 residues. CDR1 is MNHNS and CDR2 is SASEGT in the germline V gene. CDR3 protein: CASSEPSGPVGKLFF. In DNA, the CDR3 is TGTGCCAGCAGTGAACCCTCGGGGCCAGTTGGAAAACTGTTTTTT.

The chain couples TRBV19 to TRBJ2-7; 7 bases align to TRBD1. This CDR3 has 13 residues. Unmatched junction bases numbered 7, after V lost 10 bases and J lost 1 base. Per germline, CDR1 LNHDA and CDR2 SQIVND (reference sequence). CDR3 residues: CATIGDRSYEQYF. Here the CDR3 DNA reads TGTGCCACAATAGGGGACAGATCCTACGAGCAGTACTTC.

V and J are TRBV9 and TRBJ2-5; 10 bases align to TRBD2. Looked up from germline, CDR1 is SGDLS and CDR2 is YYNGEE. CDR3 length: 17 amino acids. V lost 4 bases and J lost 5; bases outside the gene matches: 14. CDR3: CASSPVGAGGLGETQYF. For the CDR3, the DNA is TGTGCCAGCAGCCCCGTGGGAGCGGGGGGGCTGGGGGAGACCCAGTACTTC.

This clone showed up just a few times. V gene TRBV6-5 combines with J gene TRBJ2-7; D gene unclear. The CDR3 length is 12 residues. The ends were cut back, 5 bases at V and 0 bases at J, with 5 bases in the middle. CDR1 is MNHEY and CDR2 is SVGAGI in the germline V gene. The CDR3 loop is CASSGSSYEQYF. The CDR3 region has the DNA TGTGCCAGCAGTGGGTCCTCCTACGAGCAGTACTTC.

The chain couples TRBV7-9 to TRBJ2-5, with D maybe TRBD2 (5 bases). V was trimmed by 0 bases and J by 5 bases, leaving 13 bases between them. The CDR3 is made up of 15 amino acids. Germline V gene data show CDR1 as SEHNR and CDR2 as FQNEAQ (reference sequence). The CDR3 protein is CASSLAPSRNETQYF. The DNA of the CDR3 is TGTGCCAGCAGCTTAGCGCCTAGCAGGAATGAGACCCAGTACTTC.

This rearrangement joins TRBV2 to TRBJ2-2, with no clear D. The V end lost 8 bases, the J end lost 0 bases, and 16 bases lay between the germline ends. This CDR3 spans 16 amino acids. Per the germline V gene, CDR1 is SNHLY and CDR2 is FYNNEI. CDR3 coding DNA: TGTGCCAGCTCCCCCCGCCCGCTTACGAACACCGGGGAGCTGTTTTTT. Protein product: CASSPRPLTNTGELFF.

The genes are TRBV4-1 and TRBJ2-3; 14 bases fit TRBD2. The CDR3 is made up of 17 amino acids. Looked up from germline, CDR1 is MGHRA and CDR2 is YSYEKL. The J segment lost 4 bases and the V segment lost 4 bases, leaving 7 bases of the junction unmatched. The CDR3 sequence: CASSPTRLAGGADTQYF. The CDR3 DNA reads TGCGCCAGCAGCCCTACCCGACTAGCGGGGGGGGCAGATACGCAGTATTTT.

V is TRBV15 and J is TRBJ1-1; 9 nucleotides align to TRBD1. Trimming cost V 0 bases and J 9 bases; bases outside gene matches: 5. CDR1 LNHNV and CDR2 YYDKDF come from the germline V gene (reference sequence). CDR3 length: 14 residues. The CDR3 sequence is CATSRDQQGAKAFF. CDR3 sequence (DNA): TGTGCCACCAGCAGAGATCAACAGGGGGCGAAAGCTTTCTTT.

V and J are TRBV30 and TRBJ1-2, with D unresolved. V lost 1 base and J 4 bases, leaving 4 bases between the germline ends. The germline CDR1 and CDR2 sequences are GTSNPN and SVGIG (reference sequence). The CDR3 is 11 amino acids. The CDR3 region is CAWSDSYGYTF. The DNA for the CDR3 is TGTGCCTGGAGTGACAGCTATGGCTACACCTTC.

The genes are TRBV18 and TRBJ1-2; 7 nucleotides align to TRBD1. CDR1 is KGHSH and CDR2 is LQKENI in the germline V gene. This CDR3 contains 13 residues. J gave up 4 bases and V 5 bases, and 4 bases lay outside the gene matches. The CDR3 DNA is TGTGCCAGCTCAACGGGACAGAGCTATGGCTACACCTTC. This sequence encodes CASSTGQSYGYTF.

The chain combines TRBV6-5 with TRBJ1-6; weak D call: TRBD1 (6 bases). Trimming stripped 0 bases from V and 9 bases from J, with 12 bases between. The length of the CDR3 is 15 residues. Looked up from germline, CDR1 is MNHEY and CDR2 is SVGAGI. CDR3: CASSYSIRGSSPLHF. In DNA form, the CDR3 reads TGTGCCAGCAGTTACTCGATCAGGGGCAGTTCACCCCTCCACTTT.

This clone was seen a few times. This chain joins TRBV19 and TRBJ1-2, with D uncertain. Germline V gene data show CDR1 as LNHDA and CDR2 as SQIVND (reference sequence). V lost 1 base and J lost 4, with 7 bases in between. CDR3 length: 13 residues. CDR3 protein: CASSIAEAYGYTF. CDR3 coding DNA: TGTGCCAGTAGTATAGCGGAAGCCTATGGCTACACCTTC.

This chain uses TRBV18 with TRBJ1-6, with a tentative D call TRBD1 (6 bases). Germline assignment: CDR1 KGHSH and CDR2 LQKENI. V gave up 5 bases and J gave up 3 bases, with 11 bases separating them. The CDR3 is 15 amino acids. The CDR3 is CASSINRDYNSPLHF. CDR3 in DNA: TGTGCCAGCTCAATCAACAGGGACTATAATTCACCCCTCCACTTT.

This CDR3 reads CALSLRHYGYTF. The CDR3, as DNA: TGCGCCCTGTCCCTGCGCCACTATGGCTACACCTTC. This chain uses TRBV23-1 with TRBJ1-2, with D unresolved. TRBV23-1 is filed as an ORF, its function uncertain. This CDR3 region has 12 residues. The V end lost 11 bases, the J end lost 3 bases, and 13 bases lay between the germline ends.

The chain is built from TRBV18 and TRBJ1-6, with D unresolved. V was pared by 3 bases and J by 0 bases, with 15 bases between. Germline V gene lookup returns CDR1 KGHSH and CDR2 LQKENI. The CDR3 consists of 18 residues. The CDR3 bases are TGTGCCAGCTCACCGAGTGCCCTTGGTAGCTCCTATAATTCACCCCTCCACTTT. It specifies CASSPSALGSSYNSPLHF.

CDR3 protein: CASSEHGGLGVQPQHF. In DNA, the CDR3 is TGTGCCAGCAGTGAACATGGGGGACTGGGGGTTCAGCCCCAGCATTTT. The rearrangement links TRBV2 to TRBJ1-5, with a tentative D call TRBD1 (5 bases). Trimming took off 2 bases at V and 6 bases at J, with 17 bases between the two ends. Germline values: CDR1 SNHLY, CDR2 FYNNEI. The CDR3 extends over 16 amino acids.

This clone appeared a single time. The rearrangement links TRBV7-8 to TRBJ2-6, with no clear D. The CDR3 has 15 amino acids. Trimming stripped 2 bases from V and 1 base from J, with 6 bases between. CDR1 and CDR2 (germline): SGHVS, FQNEAQ. The CDR3 DNA reads TGTGCCAGCAGCTTACCTAGATCTGGGGCCAACGTCCTGACTTTC. Translating it yields CASSLPRSGANVLTF. The full variable domain, its missing parts supplied by reference TRBV7-8 and TRBJ2-6, is GAGVSQSPRYKVAKRGQDVALRCDPISGHVSLFWYQQALGQGPEFLTYFQNEAQLDKSGLPSDRFFAERPEGSVSTLKIQRTQQEDSAVYLCASSLPRSGANVLTFGAGSRLTVL.